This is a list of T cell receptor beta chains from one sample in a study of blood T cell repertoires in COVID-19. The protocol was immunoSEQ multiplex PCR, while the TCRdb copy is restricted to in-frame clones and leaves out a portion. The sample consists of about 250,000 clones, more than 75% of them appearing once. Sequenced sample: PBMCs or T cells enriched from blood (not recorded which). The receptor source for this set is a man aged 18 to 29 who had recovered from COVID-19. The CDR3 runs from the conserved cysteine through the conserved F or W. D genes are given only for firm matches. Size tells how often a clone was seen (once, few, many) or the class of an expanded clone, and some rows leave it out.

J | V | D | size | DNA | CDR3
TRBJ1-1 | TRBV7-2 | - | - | TGTGCCAGCAGCCTGATCGGGGGGGGCACTGAAGCTTTCTTT | CASSLIGGGTEAFF
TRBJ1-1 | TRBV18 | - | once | TGTGCCAGCTCCTTCGGACCAGGGGCAACGAACACTGAAGCTTTCTTT | CASSFGPGATNTEAFF
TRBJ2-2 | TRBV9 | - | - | TGTGCCAGCAGCGTAGCGGGAGCGAACACCGGGGAGCTGTTTTTT | CASSVAGANTGELFF
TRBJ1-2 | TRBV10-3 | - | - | TGTGCCATCAGTGAGTTGCGGGGGCCCTATGGCTACACCTTC | CAISELRGPYGYTF
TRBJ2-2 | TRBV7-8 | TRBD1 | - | TGTGCCAGCAGCCCTCGGACAGGGTCCGGGGAGCTGTTTTTT | CASSPRTGSGELFF
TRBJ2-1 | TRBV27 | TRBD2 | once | TGTGCCAGCAGTTTATCGACCCTAGCGGGAGGAGGGAATGAGCAGTTCTTC | CASSLSTLAGGGNEQFF
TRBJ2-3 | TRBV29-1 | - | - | TGCAGCGTTGAAGCAGGCACAGATACGCAGTATTTT | CSVEAGTDTQYF
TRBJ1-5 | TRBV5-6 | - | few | TGTGCCAGCAGCTTGGATGGGAGTCAGCCCCAGCATTTT | CASSLDGSQPQHF
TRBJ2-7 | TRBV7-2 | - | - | TGTGCCAGCAGCCCAGACAGAGACTACGAGCAGTACTTC | CASSPDRDYEQYF
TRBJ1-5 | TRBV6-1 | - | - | TGTGCCAGCAGTGAACGGTGGAGTTTTAGGCAGCCCCAGCATTTT | CASSERWSFRQPQHF
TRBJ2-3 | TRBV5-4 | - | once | TGTGCCAGCAGCTTCACGGCAGGGGGCACAGATACGCAGTATTTT | CASSFTAGGTDTQYF
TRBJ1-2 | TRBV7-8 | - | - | TGTGCCAGCAGCTTAGGTTCGGAGTCTAACTATGGCTACACCTTC | CASSLGSESNYGYTF